A single sample gave rise to the 16 T cell receptor beta chains below, sequenced in a study of blood T cell repertoires in COVID-19. Libraries were prepared by immunoSEQ multiplex PCR; TCRdb keeps only in-frame clonotypes and omits some of them. This table has over 150,000 clones, roughly nine tenths appearing once. Sequencing was done on a sample of PBMCs or T cells enriched from blood (not recorded which). The receptors stem from a woman between 50 and 59 years old who had recovered from COVID-19.

The chain links TRBV6-5 to TRBJ1-2, with 7 bases that match TRBD1. The trim removed 7 bases at V and 8 bases at J, leaving 13 bases unmatched. CDR1 is MNHEY and CDR2 is SVGAGI in the germline V gene. The CDR3 runs to 14 residues. CDR3 in DNA: TGTGCCAGCACTCCGCGAGGGGGCGGAGGGGGCTACACCTTC. Translating gives CASTPRGGGGGYTF.

V and J are TRBV18 and TRBJ1-2; 10 bases align to TRBD1. The V and J ends lost 0 bases and 4 bases, in that order; junction bases with no gene match: 8. CDR3 length equals 17 residues. Germline CDR1 KGHSH, CDR2 LQKENI. Written as DNA, the CDR3 is TGTGCCAGCTCACCACCCGTTAGGACAGGGGGAGGCTATGGCTACACCTTC. It is translated as CASSPPVRTGGGYGYTF. Supplemented by reference TRBV18 and TRBJ1-2, the full variable domain reads NAGVMQNPRHLVRRRGQEARLRCSPMKGHSHVYWYRQLPEEGLKFMVYLQKENIIDESGMPKERFSAEFPKEGPSILRIQQVVRGDSAAYFCASSPPVRTGGGYGYTFGSGTRLTVV.

The V gene is TRBV5-4, the J gene TRBJ2-3; no reliable D call. Germline V lookup: CDR1 SGHNT, CDR2 YYREEE (reference sequence). This CDR3 region has 14 residues. Trimming took 0 bases from V and 1 from J, leaving 6 bases between them. The CDR3 is CASSLEWRTDTQYF. CDR3 bases: TGTGCCAGCAGCTTGGAGTGGCGCACAGATACGCAGTATTTT. Complete variable domain (other parts from reference TRBV5-4 and TRBJ2-3): ETGVTQSPTHLIKTRGQQVTLRCSSQSGHNTVSWYQQALGQGPQFIFQYYREEENGRGNFPPRFSGLQFPNYSSELNVNALELDDSALYLCASSLEWRTDTQYFGPGTRLTVL.

The chain carries TRBV27 and TRBJ2-2, with 8 bases identical to TRBD2. This CDR3 comprises 15 residues. The trim removed 6 bases at V and 1 base at J, leaving 4 bases unmatched. Per the germline V gene, CDR1 is MNHEY and CDR2 is SMNVEV (reference sequence). CDR3 sequence reads: CASSGSGMNTGELFF. The CDR3 nucleotides are TGTGCCAGCAGCGGTAGCGGGATGAACACCGGGGAGCTGTTTTTT.

The V gene is TRBV24-1, the J gene TRBJ2-1; 11 bases are a match to TRBD2. The CDR3 is 24 residues long. Germline assignment: CDR1 KGHDR and CDR2 SFDVKD. With 7 bases clipped from V and 4 bases from J, the junction kept 32 bases outside the gene matches. CDR3 coding DNA: TGTGCCACCAGGCCCTTCAAGGCCCTAGCGGGAGGACTGCTTCTGGTTGCGTTTTACAATGAGCAGTTCTTC. It encodes CATRPFKALAGGLLLVAFYNEQFF.

The rearrangement uses TRBV11-2 and TRBJ2-7; D is perhaps TRBD1 (5 bases). Germline CDR1 is SGHAT and CDR2 is FQNNGV. Trimming took off 0 bases at V and 4 bases at J, with 10 bases between the two ends. The CDR3 length is 14 residues. This chain's CDR3 is CASSLEAGLYEQYF. Here the CDR3 DNA reads TGTGCCAGCAGCTTAGAGGCAGGGTTATACGAGCAGTACTTC. The full variable domain, with the rest looked up from reference TRBV11-2 and TRBJ2-7, is EAGVAQSPRYKIIEKRQSVAFWCNPISGHATLYWYQQILGQGPKLLIQFQNNGVVDDSQLPKDRFSAERLKGVDSTLKIQPAKLEDSAVYLCASSLEAGLYEQYFGPGTRLTVT.

The genes are TRBV4-2 and TRBJ1-1, with D maybe TRBD1 (6 bases). Trimming took 4 bases from V and 6 from J, leaving 12 bases between them. Germline CDR1 is LGHNA and CDR2 is YNFKEQ. CDR3 length: 13 residues. As DNA, the CDR3 is TGTGCCAGCAGCCCCCAGGGGCGCGCTGAAGCTTTCTTT. Translating gives CASSPQGRAEAFF.

The genes are TRBV3-1 (or the pseudogene TRBV3-2) and TRBJ1-4; D not resolved. Germline V gives CDR1 LGHDT, CDR2 YNNKEL (reference sequence). The CDR3 is 13 amino acids. Trimming cost V 3 bases and J 5 bases, with 7 bases left between them. CDR3 residues: CASSHGGNEKLFF. CDR3 bases: TGTGCCAGCAGCCATGGAGGGAATGAAAAACTGTTTTTT.

The chain couples TRBV5-5 to TRBJ1-2; TRBD1 is a possible D gene (5 bases). The germline gives CDR1 SGHKS, CDR2 YYEKEE (reference sequence). The V and J ends lost 1 base and 4 bases respectively, with 11 bases between them. This CDR3 contains 14 residues. In DNA form, the CDR3 reads TGTGCCAGCAGCTTGCACGGGGACTCCTATGGCTACACCTTC. This sequence encodes CASSLHGDSYGYTF.

This clone was detected only once. J is TRBJ1-1 and V is TRBV7-3, with unresolved D. Germline CDR1 and CDR2: SGHTA and FQGTGA. The V gene lost 2 bases and the J gene lost 2 bases, with 6 bases spanning the gap. The CDR3 spans 13 residues. CDR3 region: CASSLEGNTEAFF. In DNA, the CDR3 is TGTGCCAGCAGCTTAGAGGGAAACACTGAAGCTTTCTTT.

This clone was observed a single time. V and J are TRBV12-3 or TRBV12-4 and TRBJ2-2; D is possibly TRBD2 (6 bases). Deletions cut 6 bases from V and 9 bases from J, with 14 bases between. The CDR3 runs to 13 residues. The DNA for the CDR3 is TGTGCCAGCAGCCCATGGGGGAGGAGGGAGCTGTTTTTT. Its translation: CASSPWGRRELFF.

The chain is built from TRBV2 and TRBJ1-2, with 7 bases lining up with TRBD1. Germline CDR1 is SNHLY and CDR2 is FYNNEI. J was trimmed by 3 bases and V by 7 bases; bases with no gene match: 5. The CDR3 contains 13 residues. The CDR3 nucleotides read TGTGCCAGCAACTATGACAGGGACTATGGCTACACCTTC. Its translation is CASNYDRDYGYTF.

The rearrangement joins TRBV14 to TRBJ2-1; no definite D call. Trimming cost V 4 bases and J 5 bases, with 21 bases left between them. Germline CDR1 SGHDN, CDR2 FVKESK. The CDR3 spans 17 residues. The CDR3 loop reads CASSRGYSAIPHNEQFF. CDR3 nucleotides: TGTGCCAGCAGCCGAGGCTACTCCGCCATTCCGCACAATGAGCAGTTCTTC.

The gene calls are TRBV24-1 and TRBJ2-3, with 9 positions matching TRBD2. CDR3 length: 15 residues. V lost 3 bases and J lost 4; bases outside the gene matches: 4. CDR1 and CDR2 from the germline V gene are KGHDR and SFDVKD. CDR3 in amino acids: CATSDHLAGPDTQYF. CDR3 nucleotide sequence: TGTGCCACCAGTGATCACCTAGCGGGACCAGATACGCAGTATTTT.

The V and J genes are TRBV29-1 and TRBJ2-7; weak D call: TRBD2 (6 bases). The CDR3 spans 12 residues. The germline V gene encodes CDR1 SQVTM and CDR2 ANQGSEA. V lost 4 bases and J lost 2, with 9 bases in between. This chain's CDR3 is CSVVRDTYEQYF. CDR3 in DNA: TGCAGCGTTGTGCGGGATACCTACGAGCAGTACTTC.

V is TRBV11-2 and J is TRBJ1-1; D remains unclear. This CDR3 region has 14 residues. V was shortened by 4 bases and J by 4 bases, with 13 bases between the two germline ends. Germline V gene lookup returns CDR1 SGHAT and CDR2 FQNNGV. CDR3 DNA: TGTGCCAGCAGCTCAGGCCCAAAGGTCACTGAAGCTTTCTTT. Its protein product is CASSSGPKVTEAFF.